The 28 T cell receptor beta chains given below trace back to one sample, sequenced in a study of radiotherapy plus CTLA-4 blockade in lung cancer. Generated by immunoSEQ multiplex PCR, the TCRdb table keeps only in-frame clones and is missing some. The sample yields 89,000 or so clones, about 81% seen once. The specimen comprised peripheral blood, sampled from a patient treated with radiotherapy plus ipilimumab. The receptors shown here come from a human donor with non-small cell lung cancer who had a partial response to radiotherapy plus ipilimumab.

There are a few counts of this clone. The V gene is TRBV7-3, the J gene TRBJ2-2, with TRBD2 matching 7 bases. The CDR3 spans 15 residues. J was trimmed by 5 bases and V by 5 bases; bases with no gene match: 8. Per germline, CDR1 SGHTA and CDR2 FQGTGA. The CDR3 DNA is TGTGCCAGCAGCCAAGGAGCGGGGAGTACCGGGGAGCTGTTTTTT. This sequence encodes CASSQGAGSTGELFF.

The chain has TRBV27 and TRBJ2-7; 7 bases line up with TRBD2. This CDR3 region has 15 residues. Germline CDR1 reads MNHEY; CDR2 reads SMNVEV (reference sequence). The junction had 8 bases not matched to a gene; V was cut back by 2 bases and J by 4 bases. In nucleotides, the CDR3 is TGTGCCAGCAGTTTAGATCCGGGAGGAAATTACGAGCAGTACTTC. Protein: CASSLDPGGNYEQYF.

The chain recombines TRBV19 with TRBJ2-7; weak D call: TRBD2 (5 bases). Germline CDR1 is LNHDA and CDR2 is SQIVND (reference sequence). Deletions cut 1 base from V and 5 bases from J, with 9 bases between. The CDR3 totals 13 residues. CDR3 nucleotide sequence: TGTGCCAGTAGTATAGGGACTCTCAACGAGCAGTACTTC. This translates into CASSIGTLNEQYF.

V usage is TRBV27 and J usage is TRBJ2-3, with TRBD2 matching over 10 bases. The CDR3 has 16 amino acids. CDR1 is MNHEY, CDR2 SMNVEV, per germline (reference sequence). Unmatched junction bases numbered 9, after V lost 6 bases and J lost 3 bases. The CDR3 bases are TGTGCCAGCAGACCTCCTAGCGGGAGATTAACAGATACGCAGTATTTT. It is translated as CASRPPSGRLTDTQYF.

Comment on this clone: At one of its ends the junction is not consistent with the germline gene, which may arise from a read error. Other DNA sequences in this specimen translate into the identical CDR3. This chain uses TRBV5-8 with TRBJ2-7, with 13 bases aligning to TRBD2. The CDR3 is 16 amino acids. Germline V gene lookup returns CDR1 SGHTS and CDR2 YDEGEE. CDR3 protein: CASSLGTSGIQYEQYF. The CDR3 coding sequence is TGCGCCAGCAGCCTCGGGACTAGCGGGATTCAGTACGAGCAGTACTTC. The entire variable domain, with the rest obtained from reference TRBV5-8 and TRBJ2-7, is as follows: EAGVTQSPTHLIKTRGQQATLRCSPISGHTSVYWYQQALGLGLQFLLWYDEGEERNRGNFPPRFSGRQFPNYSSELNVNALELEDSALYLCASSLGTSGIQYEQYFGPGTRLTVT.

The chain combines TRBV5-1 with TRBJ2-7; D perhaps matches TRBD1 (6 bases). This CDR3 has 19 residues. The V end was cut by 4 bases, the J end by 0 bases, with 26 bases between. The germline V gene encodes CDR1 SGHRS and CDR2 YFSETQ. The CDR3 sequence: CASSASLPVTGHSSYEQYF. DNA for the CDR3: TGCGCCAGCAGCGCTAGCCTCCCTGTCACGGGACACAGCTCCTACGAGCAGTACTTC.

A few counts support this clone. The chain uses TRBV19 and TRBJ2-7; TRBD1 aligns across 7 bases. From germline, CDR1 is LNHDA and CDR2 SQIVND (reference sequence). The CDR3 spans 13 residues. With 5 bases clipped from V and 3 bases from J, the junction kept 4 bases outside the gene matches. The CDR3 here is CASSLGQDYEQYF. For the CDR3, the DNA is TGTGCCAGTAGTCTTGGACAGGACTACGAGCAGTACTTC.

The J gene is TRBJ1-5, the V gene TRBV19; 9 bases line up with TRBD1. CDR3 length equals 15 residues. V was clipped by 10 bases and J by 3 bases; unmatched bases: 10. The germline gives CDR1 LNHDA, CDR2 SQIVND (reference sequence). CDR3 nucleotide sequence: TGTGCCACCCGTCCCGGGACAGGGTTCAATCAGCCCCAGCATTTT. The encoded protein is CATRPGTGFNQPQHF.

This chain connects TRBV19 to TRBJ1-3; tentatively, D is TRBD1 (5 bases). CDR1 is LNHDA, CDR2 SQIVND, per germline (reference sequence). V lost 8 bases and J 4 bases, leaving 18 bases between the germline ends. CDR3 size: 15 residues. Here the CDR3 DNA reads TGTGCCAGTGCCTCACAGGTTCCTCGGGGAAACACCATATATTTT. It translates to CASASQVPRGNTIYF. Full variable domain (remainder filled in from reference TRBV19 and TRBJ1-3): DGGITQSPKYLFRKEGQNVTLSCEQNLNHDAMYWYRQDPGQGLRLIYYSQIVNDFQKGDIAEGYSVSREKKESFPLTVTSAQKNPTAFYLCASASQVPRGNTIYFGEGSWLTVV.

V and J are TRBV7-9 and TRBJ2-3, with TRBD1 matching over 9 bases. The germline CDR1 and CDR2 sequences are SEHNR and FQNEAQ (reference sequence). This CDR3 region has 16 residues. V lost 0 bases, J lost 3 bases, and 4 bases stayed unmatched. CDR3 sequence: CASSLAGTGRTDTQYF. In nucleotides, the CDR3 is TGTGCCAGCAGCTTAGCCGGGACAGGGAGGACAGATACGCAGTATTTT.

This clone rates as medium-sized. The V call is TRBV29-1, the J call TRBJ1-1; 8 bases match TRBD1. The V gene end was trimmed by 6 bases and the J gene end by 1 base; junction bases not matched to a gene: 4. This CDR3 is 13 amino acids long. Germline CDR1 SQVTM, CDR2 ANQGSEA. The CDR3 sequence: CSVRQGRNTEAFF. The CDR3 nucleotides read TGCAGCGTCCGACAGGGGCGGAACACTGAAGCTTTCTTT.

This clone was observed a handful of times. The chain employs TRBV11-2 and TRBJ2-3; 14 nucleotides agree with TRBD2. The CDR3 runs to 17 residues. Losses at the gene ends were 4 bases for V and 5 bases for J; bases not matched to a gene: 8. The germline V gene encodes CDR1 SGHAT and CDR2 FQNNGV. The CDR3 here is CASSWGLAGVVEDTQYF. The CDR3 DNA reads as TGTGCCAGCAGCTGGGGACTAGCGGGAGTGGTTGAAGATACGCAGTATTTT.

V gene TRBV12-5 combines with J gene TRBJ2-7, with D perhaps TRBD2 (8 bases). The V gene's germline CDR1 is LGHNT and CDR2 FRNRAP. Trimming took off 5 bases at V and 6 bases at J, with 17 bases between the two ends. The CDR3 consists of 14 residues. CDR3 bases: TGTGCTAGTGGTACGGGGGGGACAGCGGGCGAGCAGTACTTC. Amino acids: CASGTGGTAGEQYF.

This chain links TRBV10-1 with TRBJ2-7; 8 bases are shared with TRBD2. The CDR3 is made up of 16 amino acids. V dropped 10 bases and J dropped 3; count of bases not matched to a gene: 17. The germline CDR1 and CDR2 sequences are WNHNN and SYGVQD (reference sequence). The DNA of the CDR3 is TGCGCCACTTCGTCGGGTAAAGCGGGAGTAATCTACGAGCAGTACTTC. Amino acids: CATSSGKAGVIYEQYF.

Concerning this clone itself: Other DNA variants within this sample encode the same CDR3. The J gene is TRBJ1-5, the V gene TRBV20-1; D gene ambiguous. CDR1 is DFQATT, CDR2 SNEGSKA, per germline (reference sequence). V was trimmed by 3 bases and J by 10 bases, leaving 10 bases between them. CDR3 length: 11 amino acids. The CDR3 protein is CSARSGQPQHF. The CDR3 DNA reads TGCAGTGCTAGGAGTGGTCAACCCCAGCATTTT.

This chain uses TRBV19 with TRBJ1-1; TRBD1 agrees at 9 bases. The V segment lost 4 bases and the J segment 2 bases; nucleotides outside the gene matches: 2. This CDR3 contains 14 residues. Germline loops: CDR1 LNHDA, CDR2 SQIVND (reference sequence). This CDR3 reads CASSRDRANTEAFF. CDR3 nucleotide sequence: TGTGCCAGTAGTAGGGACAGGGCCAACACTGAAGCTTTCTTT.

This rearrangement joins TRBV6-1 to TRBJ2-7; a possible D gene is TRBD2 (6 bases). Per the germline V gene, CDR1 is MNHNS and CDR2 is SASEGT. The CDR3 covers 15 residues. Trimming shortened V by 0 bases and J by 2 bases, and 11 bases separated the two germline ends. In DNA form, the CDR3 reads TGTGCCAGCAGTGAAGCGGCAGGGAGGACCTACGAGCAGTACTTC. Translating gives CASSEAAGRTYEQYF.

The CDR3 reads CASRLDRTGELFF. Here the CDR3 DNA reads TGTGCCAGCAGACTAGACAGGACCGGGGAGCTGTTTTTT. The chain joins TRBV6-5 to TRBJ2-2; a weak D match, TRBD1 (6 bases). The CDR3 is 13 residues long. CDR1 MNHEY and CDR2 SVGAGI come from the germline V gene. V lost 6 bases to trimming and J lost 5 bases, with 10 bases between them.

The chain couples TRBV2 to TRBJ1-2; the D is unclear. Trimming took 2 bases from V and 4 from J, leaving 14 bases between them. Per germline, CDR1 SNHLY and CDR2 FYNNEI. The CDR3 runs to 15 residues. The DNA for the CDR3 is TGTGCCAGCAGTGAAAATAATTGGGGAGGCTATGGCTACACCTTC. Its translation is CASSENNWGGYGYTF.

The chain recombines TRBV5-4 with TRBJ2-2; 7 nucleotides line up with TRBD2. The CDR3 extends over 15 amino acids. J gave up 2 bases and V 4 bases, and 5 bases lay outside the gene matches. Per germline, CDR1 SGHNT and CDR2 YYREEE (reference sequence). In DNA, the CDR3 is TGTGCCAGCAGCCTTTCTAGCGGCAACACCGGGGAGCTGTTTTTT. This sequence encodes CASSLSSGNTGELFF.

This chain joins TRBV27 and TRBJ1-2; no clear D. Germline lookup yields CDR1 MNHEY and CDR2 SMNVEV (reference sequence). The CDR3 has 15 amino acids. Trimming removed 8 bases at V and 6 bases at J, with 22 bases between. Here the CDR3 DNA reads TGTGCCAGCCTCGGGGTCACCCGGGGTGAAAATGGCTACACCTTC. This encodes CASLGVTRGENGYTF.

The chain joins TRBV30 to TRBJ1-2; D gene ambiguous. CDR1 is GTSNPN, CDR2 SVGIG, per germline (reference sequence). V lost 8 bases, J lost 4 bases, and 11 bases lay in between. The CDR3 totals 11 residues. This chain's CDR3 is CALVQFYGYTF. The CDR3 DNA sequence: TGTGCCCTGGTACAATTCTATGGCTACACCTTC.

The chain is built from TRBV19 and TRBJ2-1; the match to TRBD1 covers 8 bases. The germline V gene encodes CDR1 LNHDA and CDR2 SQIVND (reference sequence). Trimming removed 6 bases from V and 0 bases from J; junction bases left unmatched: 10. The CDR3 is 17 amino acids. CDR3 DNA: TGTGCCAGTAGCTCGATCCCCAGGGGGCCCTCCTACAATGAGCAGTTCTTC. This gives the protein CASSSIPRGPSYNEQFF.

This rearrangement joins TRBV11-2 to TRBJ2-3; 10 bases align to TRBD2. The germline V gene has CDR1 SGHAT and CDR2 FQNNGV. The CDR3 consists of 15 residues. Trimming at V came to 1 base and at J to 7 bases, leaving 5 bases not matched to a gene. CDR3 DNA: TGTGCCAGCAGCTTAGGGCTAGCGGGAGAGAATACGCAGTATTTT. Translating it yields CASSLGLAGENTQYF.

The chain carries TRBV28 and TRBJ1-1; D uncertain. Trimming pared 6 bases from V and 1 base from J, leaving 9 bases between. Germline CDR1 reads MDHEN; CDR2 reads SYDVKM. The CDR3 covers 13 residues. This chain's CDR3 is CASSPSQNTEAFF. Here the CDR3 DNA reads TGTGCCAGCAGCCCCTCACAGAACACTGAAGCTTTCTTT.

This chain connects TRBV7-9 to TRBJ2-3; 10 bases align to TRBD2. The CDR3 runs 17 residues. The ends lost 1 base at V and 5 bases at J; junction bases unmatched: 9. Germline V gives CDR1 SEHNR, CDR2 FQNEAQ (reference sequence). For the CDR3, the DNA is TGTGCCAGCAGCTTAGGAGGGGCTAGCGGGAGTATAGATACGCAGTATTTT. This codes for CASSLGGASGSIDTQYF.

V gene TRBV28 combines with J gene TRBJ2-7; D might be TRBD1 (6 bases). Germline V gives CDR1 MDHEN, CDR2 SYDVKM. V was pared by 5 bases and J by 5 bases, with 22 bases between. This CDR3 has 16 residues. CDR3 sequence (DNA): TGTGCCAGCAGTCGGAACGCCGGGACACTACGTAACGAGCAGTACTTC. Its translation is CASSRNAGTLRNEQYF.

The genes are TRBV19 and TRBJ2-1; 10 nucleotides align to TRBD2. Per germline, CDR1 LNHDA and CDR2 SQIVND (reference sequence). The CDR3 is made up of 16 amino acids. Trimming removed 0 bases from V and 9 bases from J; junction bases left unmatched: 8. The CDR3 sequence: CASSIDLASGSGEQFF. In DNA, the CDR3 is TGTGCCAGTAGTATAGATCTGGCTAGCGGGAGCGGTGAGCAGTTCTTC.